This T cell receptor beta chain was found in a study of cytomegalovirus exposure and HLA in healthy donors. Study in general: The roughly 110 validation repertoires were produced on the same platform as the approximately 670 repertoires of the first cohort. This was reported in a later analysis. Notes on the study in general: Researchers catalogued roughly 150 TCR beta chains as cytomegalovirus-associated.

This CDR3 has 13 amino acids. The V end was cut by 3 bases, the J end by 8 bases, with 11 bases between. From germline, CDR1 is SEHNR and CDR2 FQNEAQ (reference sequence). In the case of this clone: Its antigen is undetermined.

Generated by immunoSEQ multiplex PCR, the TCRdb table keeps only in-frame clones and is missing some. The sample contains 200,000 or so clones, roughly 84% of which appear only once. Material: PBMCs. V is TRBV7-9 and J is TRBJ2-1; the D gene is possibly TRBD2 (6 bases). This receptor was identified in a woman aged 18-29 years in good health and CMV-seropositive. The CDR3 region is CASSLGGVDEQFF. DNA for the CDR3: TGTGCCAGCAGCTTGGGGGGAGTCGATGAGCAGTTCTTC.